The TCR beta chain described here comes from a study of cytomegalovirus exposure and HLA in healthy donors. As for the study in general: Some 85 million unique TCRs, all from HLA-typed donors, were included in an early release of the data.

This PCR relied on a set of 60 Vbeta primers and 13 Jbeta primers. Sequencing was performed with immunoSEQ multiplex PCR; in TCRdb, only in-frame clones are kept and a portion is missing. The sample holds more than 150,000 clones; about 75% are singletons and the top ten take roughly 7.6%. General observations from the study: At a 0.05 false discovery rate, a later analysis found over 15,000 TCR beta sequences to be associated with HLA alleles.

Germline values: CDR1 MDHEN, CDR2 SYDVKM. J lost 9 bases, V lost 6 bases, and 14 bases had no gene match. This CDR3 is built from 16 residues. Donors were nominally healthy when sampled, though unrecorded immune exposures were likely. Of note for this clone: What it binds is not known.

This chain joins TRBV28 and TRBJ2-5; TRBD2 agrees at 12 bases. The sequenced material came from PBMCs. This sequence originates from a woman aged 40-49 years in good health and CMV-seropositive. CDR3 protein: CASRPRTSGAAGAQYF. Here the CDR3 DNA reads TGTGCCAGCAGACCCCGGACTAGCGGGGCCGCCGGGGCCCAGTACTTC.